This record covers a single T cell receptor (beta chain). Its target is unknown. This sample is part of a study of cytomegalovirus exposure and HLA in healthy donors. Study results and caveats: The listing of 150 to 200 TCR beta chains classed them as cytomegalovirus-associated. Presence/absence results assume similar sequencing depth per donor, which may not hold.

The primer mix had 60 Vbeta and 13 Jbeta primers. Assay: immunoSEQ multiplex PCR; the TCRdb copy retains only in-frame clones and omits some. Here the sample spans 150,000 to 200,000 clones, approximately 75% being singletons. Germline-derived CDR1 and CDR2 are SQVTM and ANQGSEA. V dropped 5 bases and J dropped 6 bases, with 14 bases sitting between them. The CDR3 loop spans 13 amino acids. The clonotype was recovered from a girl aged 10-17 years in good health and CMV-seronegative. This chain links TRBV29-1 with TRBJ1-5; no reliable D call. What was sequenced was PBMCs. CDR3 DNA sequence: TGCAGCGTTAAGGAGGGTTCGGGTCAGCCCCAGCATTTT. The encoded protein is CSVKEGSGQPQHF.